This TCR beta chain derives from a study of T cell responses to AZD1222 COVID-19 vaccine. This CDR3 is built from 13 residues. Trimming left V 3 bases short and J 4 bases short, with 9 bases between. CDR1 and CDR2 from the germline V gene are SEHNR and FQNEAQ (reference sequence). TCRdb keeps only in-frame clones here, not all; method: immunoSEQ multiplex PCR. The profile shows over 95,000 clones, about 89% of them singletons. Sequences were derived from peripheral blood, sampled on day 0 of AZD1222 vaccination. This chain connects TRBV7-9 to TRBJ1-1; no firm D call. The receptor's source is an adult in good health. DNA for the CDR3: TGTGCCAGCAGCTTTCGTCAGGCCACTGAAGCTTTCTTT. Its translation: CASSFRQATEAFF.